What follows is one T cell receptor beta chain and its context. The antigen remains unidentified. The data stem from a study of PD-L1 blockade in urothelial cancer. Looking at the study overall: Blood was tested 3 weeks (second dose) and 6 weeks into treatment.

The CDR3 is 12 amino acids. From germline, CDR1 is MDHEN and CDR2 SYDVKM. The junction had 6 bases not matched to a gene; V was cut back by 11 bases and J by 10 bases. Study conclusions and caveats: Tumor-linked clones in blood grew more by 3 weeks in durable-benefit patients. Prediction of better survival came from below-median pretreatment blood TCR clonality.

Generated by immunoSEQ multiplex PCR, the TCRdb table keeps only in-frame clones and is missing some. The sample includes about 130,000 clones, roughly 83% seen only once; the top ten take 3% to 4%. Described time point: pretreatment peripheral blood. All patients handed over anywhere from 1 to 8 samples, pretreatment and on-treatment. The J gene is TRBJ2-1, the V gene TRBV28; 12 positions match TRBD2. This TCR derives from a man aged 50 or older with urothelial cancer. Sequences were derived from PBMCs, sampled around atezolizumab (anti-PD-L1) treatment. The CDR3 loop is CAWTSGIGEQFF. In nucleotides, the CDR3 is TGTGCCTGGACTAGCGGGATTGGGGAGCAGTTCTTC.